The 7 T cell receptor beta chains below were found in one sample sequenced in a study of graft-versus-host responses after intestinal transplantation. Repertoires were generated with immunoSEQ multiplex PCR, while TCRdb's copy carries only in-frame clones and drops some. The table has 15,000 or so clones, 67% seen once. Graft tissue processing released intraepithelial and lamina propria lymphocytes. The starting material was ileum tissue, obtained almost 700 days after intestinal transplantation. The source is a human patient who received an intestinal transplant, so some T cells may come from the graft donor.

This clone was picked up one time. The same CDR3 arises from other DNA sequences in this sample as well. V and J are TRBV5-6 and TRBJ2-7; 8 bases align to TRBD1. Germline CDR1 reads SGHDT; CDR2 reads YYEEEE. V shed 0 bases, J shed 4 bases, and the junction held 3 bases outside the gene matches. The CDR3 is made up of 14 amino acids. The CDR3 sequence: CASSLGQGSYEQYF. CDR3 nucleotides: TGTGCCAGCAGCTTGGGACAGGGGTCTTACGAGCAGTACTTC.

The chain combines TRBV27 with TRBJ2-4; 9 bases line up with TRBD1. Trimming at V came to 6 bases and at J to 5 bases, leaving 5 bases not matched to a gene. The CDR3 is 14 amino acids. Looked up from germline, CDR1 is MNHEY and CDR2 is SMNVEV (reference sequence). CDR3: CASRQQGAENIQYF. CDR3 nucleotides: TGTGCCAGCAGACAACAGGGGGCGGAAAACATTCAGTACTTC.

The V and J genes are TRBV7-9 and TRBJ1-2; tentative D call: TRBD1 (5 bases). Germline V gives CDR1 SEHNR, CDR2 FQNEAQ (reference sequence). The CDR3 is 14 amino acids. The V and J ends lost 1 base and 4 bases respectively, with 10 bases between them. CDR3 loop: CASSLGRGGYGYTF. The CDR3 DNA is TGTGCCAGCAGCTTAGGTCGGGGGGGCTATGGCTACACCTTC. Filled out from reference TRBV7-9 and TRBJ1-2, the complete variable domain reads DTGVSQNPRHKITKRGQNVTFRCDPISEHNRLYWYRQTLGQGPEFLTYFQNEAQLEKSRLLSDRFSAERPKGSFSTLEIQRTEQGDSAMYLCASSLGRGGYGYTFGSGTRLTVV.

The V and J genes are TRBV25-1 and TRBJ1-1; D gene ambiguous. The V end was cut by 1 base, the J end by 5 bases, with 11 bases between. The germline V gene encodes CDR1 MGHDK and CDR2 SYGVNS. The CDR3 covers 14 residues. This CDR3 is CASSEFGEKTEAFF. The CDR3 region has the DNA TGTGCCAGCAGTGAATTCGGGGAGAAGACTGAAGCTTTCTTT.

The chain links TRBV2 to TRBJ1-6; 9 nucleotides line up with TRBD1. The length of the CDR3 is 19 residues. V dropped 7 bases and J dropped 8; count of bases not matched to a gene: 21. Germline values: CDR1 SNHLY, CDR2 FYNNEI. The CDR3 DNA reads TGTGCCAGCACCATGGACAGGGGAAATAGGGTCGACCTAGATTCACCCCTCCACTTT. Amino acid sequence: CASTMDRGNRVDLDSPLHF.

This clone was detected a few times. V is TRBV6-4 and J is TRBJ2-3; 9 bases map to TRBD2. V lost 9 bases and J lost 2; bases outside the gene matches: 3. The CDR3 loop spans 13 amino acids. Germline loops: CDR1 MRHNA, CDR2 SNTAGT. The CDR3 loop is CASASGDTDTQYF. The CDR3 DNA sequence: TGTGCCAGTGCTAGCGGGGACACAGATACGCAGTATTTT.

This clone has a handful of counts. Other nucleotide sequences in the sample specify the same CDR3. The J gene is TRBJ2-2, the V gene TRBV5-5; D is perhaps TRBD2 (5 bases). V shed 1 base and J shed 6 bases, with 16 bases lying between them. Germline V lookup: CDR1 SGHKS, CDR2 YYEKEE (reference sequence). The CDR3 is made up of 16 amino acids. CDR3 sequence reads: CASSLFSRVSPGELFF. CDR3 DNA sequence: TGTGCCAGCAGCTTGTTCTCGCGGGTGTCTCCCGGGGAGCTGTTTTTT.